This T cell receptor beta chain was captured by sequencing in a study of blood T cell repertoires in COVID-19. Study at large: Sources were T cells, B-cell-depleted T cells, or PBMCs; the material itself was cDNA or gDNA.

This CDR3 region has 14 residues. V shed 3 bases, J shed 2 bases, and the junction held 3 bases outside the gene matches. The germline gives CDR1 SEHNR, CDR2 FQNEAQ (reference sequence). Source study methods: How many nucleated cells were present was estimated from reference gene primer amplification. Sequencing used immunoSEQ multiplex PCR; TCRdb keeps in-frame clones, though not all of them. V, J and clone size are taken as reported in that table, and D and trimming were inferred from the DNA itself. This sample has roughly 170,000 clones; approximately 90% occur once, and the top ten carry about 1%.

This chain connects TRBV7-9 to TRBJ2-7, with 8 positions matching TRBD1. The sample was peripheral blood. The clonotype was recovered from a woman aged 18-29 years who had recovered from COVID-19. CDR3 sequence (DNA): TGTGCCAGCAGCTTGGGGACAGGAACCTACGAGCAGTACTTC. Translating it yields CASSLGTGTYEQYF.